The rows below give T cell receptor beta chains drawn from one sample of a study of shared clonotypes between healthy human individuals. Method: immunoSEQ multiplex PCR; TCRdb's copy keeps in-frame clones and lacks some. The data contain more than 2 million clones, just over 90% of them singletons. Material: naive CD8+ T cells from PBMCs. These receptors originate from a man younger than 30 in good health. Some clones in this sample may be carry-over from other donors' samples. Each CDR3 is given with its conserved first and last residue. The D gene is left open where the match is weak. The size field is filled for only some rows; it gives once, few, many or a size class.

TGCGCCAGCAGCCAATTCGCCGGGACAGGGAGGCGCGAGCAGTACTTC,CASSQFAGTGRREQYF,TRBV4-1,.,TRBJ2-7,TRBD1
TGTGCCAGCAGTTTCAGTCGGCTAGCGGGCCAAGACGAGCAGTACTTC,CASSFSRLAGQDEQYF,TRBV27,.,TRBJ2-7,TRBD2
TGTGCCAGCAGTTTAGGAGCCTACGAGCAGTACTTC,CASSLGAYEQYF,TRBV28,.,TRBJ2-7,.
TGTGCCAGCAGCCCTGGACTAGCGGGAATTGGAGAGACCCAGTACTTC,CASSPGLAGIGETQYF,TRBV11-3,.,TRBJ2-5,TRBD2
TGTGCCAGCAGTTTAGGGGGACTCCCGAGCTCCTACGAGCAGTACTTC,CASSLGGLPSSYEQYF,TRBV27,.,TRBJ2-7,.
TGTGCCAGCAGTGTTGGGTCCTACGAGCAGTACTTC,CASSVGSYEQYF,TRBV25-1,few,TRBJ2-7,.
TGTGCCAGCAGTGAAGATAGCCGGCGAGGGGGCCTCTATGGCTACACCTTC,CASSEDSRRGGLYGYTF,TRBV6-1,.,TRBJ1-2,TRBD1
TGTGCCAGCAGTTTGCCCACTACAGGGACCGGGGAGCTGTTTTTT,CASSLPTTGTGELFF,TRBV27,.,TRBJ2-2,.
TGTGCCAGCTCAGGGGACAGGGGTAGCAATCAGCCCCAGCATTTT,CASSGDRGSNQPQHF,TRBV18,once,TRBJ1-5,TRBD1
TGTGCCAGCAGCGAAGGTGACGCCTATGGCTACACCTTC,CASSEGDAYGYTF,TRBV28,.,TRBJ1-2,.
TGTGCCAGTAACCGTATGGGCGGGAGTGGTAATGAGCAGTTCTTC,CASNRMGGSGNEQFF,TRBV19,once,TRBJ2-1,TRBD2
TGCGCCAGCAGCCGTTGGAGCGGGAACACCGGGGAGCTGTTTTTT,CASSRWSGNTGELFF,TRBV4-3,.,TRBJ2-2,.
TGTGCCAGCAGCTTAGGGTGGACTCCTTACGAGCAGTACTTC,CASSLGWTPYEQYF,TRBV13,once,TRBJ2-7,.
TGTGCCAGCAGCTTTGGACTAGGGGCAGATACGCAGTATTTT,CASSFGLGADTQYF,TRBV7-9,.,TRBJ2-3,TRBD2
TGTGCCAGCGCAAATGGCTGGGCGGGCCTCTACAATGAGCAGTTCTTC,CASANGWAGLYNEQFF,TRBV7-6,once,TRBJ2-1,.
TGTGCCAGCAGAAGGGAGGGGTTGAGCGAAAAACTGTTTTTT,CASRREGLSEKLFF,TRBV7-9,once,TRBJ1-4,.
TGTGCCAGCAGCTCAACCGGGGGGGCGGGGACCCAGTACTTC,CASSSTGGAGTQYF,TRBV7-2,.,TRBJ2-5,TRBD2
TGTGCCAGCAGCTCCCTTAGCCTGAATGGGGGAGAGACCCAGTACTTC,CASSSLSLNGGETQYF,TRBV28,.,TRBJ2-5,.
TGCGCCAGCAGGCAGGGACAGGGGGCAATCTATGGCTACACCTTC,CASRQGQGAIYGYTF,TRBV4-3,.,TRBJ1-2,TRBD1
TGTGCCAGTAGTATAGACAATCAGCCCCAGCATTTT,CASSIDNQPQHF,TRBV19,.,TRBJ1-5,.
TGTGCCAGCAGCCATAGGGACGGGGAGCTGTTTTTT,CASSHRDGELFF,TRBV7-3,.,TRBJ2-2,.
TGTGCCAGCAGCTTGGGCACCTTAAAACGGGAGACCCAGTACTTC,CASSLGTLKRETQYF,TRBV11-2,.,TRBJ2-5,.